The 24 T cell receptor beta chains below come from one sample, sequenced in a study of a mutant IDH1 vaccine in newly diagnosed glioma. The table came from immunoSEQ multiplex PCR; TCRdb's copy has only in-frame clones and leaves some out. The sample records about 65,000 clones, approximately 85% being singletons. The time point is: week 23, last vaccination. Each vaccine dose was 300 ug of mutant IDH1 20-mer peptide, with topical imiquimod. These TCRs' antigens remain unknown. Sequences were derived from PBMCs, sampled from a glioma patient whose treatment included an IDH1 peptide vaccine. The receptors were gathered from a man younger than 45 with glioma.

The CDR3 loop is CASSSRLGGGSSETQYF. In DNA, the CDR3 is TGTGCCAGCAGCTCGCGGCTAGGGGGCGGAAGTTCGGAGACCCAGTACTTC. The chain employs TRBV7-2 and TRBJ2-5; 7 bases match TRBD1. J was trimmed by 5 bases and V by 4 bases; bases with no gene match: 16. This CDR3 is built from 17 residues. In germline, CDR1 is SGHTA, CDR2 FQGNSA.

V usage is TRBV2 and J usage is TRBJ1-5; D is uncertain. The germline V gene has CDR1 SNHLY and CDR2 FYNNEI. V was cut by 2 bases and J by 1 base, with 12 bases left in between. The CDR3 runs to 16 residues. The chain's CDR3 is CASSERVGYSNQPQHF. CDR3 bases: TGTGCCAGCAGTGAACGAGTAGGGTACAGCAATCAGCCCCAGCATTTT.

The chain links TRBV19 to TRBJ2-1, with 9 bases fitting TRBD2. CDR3 length equals 16 residues. Per germline, CDR1 LNHDA and CDR2 SQIVND (reference sequence). J lost 4 bases, V lost 3 bases, and 7 bases had no gene match. In nucleotides, the CDR3 is TGTGCCAGTAGTATTGGGAGCGGGGGGCCTTACAATGAGCAGTTCTTC. Translating gives CASSIGSGGPYNEQFF.

This clone was recorded a few times. This rearrangement joins TRBV30 to TRBJ1-1; D is unresolved. The germline V and J ends were trimmed by 4 bases and 5 bases, with 23 bases remaining between them. Germline V gene data show CDR1 as GTSNPN and CDR2 as SVGIG (reference sequence). The CDR3 contains 16 residues. The CDR3 nucleotides are TGTGCCTGGATCGTGGGGAACACATTAGCGGGAACTGAAGCTTTCTTT. The encoded protein is CAWIVGNTLAGTEAFF.

Only a few counts were recorded for this clone. The genes are TRBV2 and TRBJ1-4; D may be TRBD1 (6 bases). CDR3 length: 14 amino acids. Germline values: CDR1 SNHLY, CDR2 FYNNEI. Trimming cost V 3 bases and J 4 bases, with 9 bases left between them. The CDR3 nucleotides are TGTGCCAGCAGTGATAGGGGGAGTAATGAAAAACTGTTTTTT. It translates to CASSDRGSNEKLFF. Complete variable domain (other parts from reference TRBV2 and TRBJ1-4): EPEVTQTPSHQVTQMGQEVILRCVPISNHLYFYWYRQILGQKVEFLVSFYNNEISEKSEIFDDQFSVERPDGSNFTLKIRSTKLEDSAMYFCASSDRGSNEKLFFGSGTQLSVL.

The chain couples TRBV6-5 to TRBJ1-2; tentative D call: TRBD1 (5 bases). The CDR3 is 15 residues long. V was cut by 2 bases and J by 7 bases, with 17 bases left in between. Germline CDR1 is MNHEY and CDR2 is SVGAGI. The CDR3 protein is CASSYVRGAFGGYTF. CDR3 nucleotide sequence: TGTGCCAGCAGTTACGTGAGGGGCGCCTTTGGTGGCTACACCTTC.

This chain connects TRBV5-1 to TRBJ2-1, with 15 bases matching TRBD2. This CDR3 comprises 15 residues. Trimming took 3 bases from V and 6 from J; bases not matched to a gene: 1. CDR1 SGHRS and CDR2 YFSETQ come from the germline V gene. CDR3 loop: CASSWTSGGGNEQFF. The CDR3 DNA is TGCGCCAGCAGCTGGACTAGCGGGGGGGGCAATGAGCAGTTCTTC.

The genes are TRBV9 and TRBJ1-6; TRBD1 agrees at 8 bases. This CDR3 contains 15 residues. Trimming cost V 3 bases and J 4 bases; bases outside gene matches: 3. The germline gives CDR1 SGDLS, CDR2 YYNGEE. CDR3 protein: CASSEDREYNSPLHF. The CDR3, as DNA: TGTGCCAGCAGCGAGGACAGGGAGTATAATTCACCCCTCCACTTT.

DNA for the CDR3: TGTGCCAGTAGTATACGAGAAGGGGCCCTCTACAATGAGCAGTTCTTC. It encodes CASSIREGALYNEQFF. V and J are TRBV19 and TRBJ2-1; maybe TRBD1 (5 bases). This CDR3 has 16 residues. Germline CDR1 LNHDA, CDR2 SQIVND (reference sequence). V was clipped by 2 bases and J by 3 bases, with 14 bases between them.

V usage is TRBV27 and J usage is TRBJ1-1; D remains ambiguous. V was clipped by 3 bases and J by 4 bases, with 3 bases between them. Per germline, CDR1 MNHEY and CDR2 SMNVEV (reference sequence). The CDR3 has 11 amino acids. For the CDR3, the DNA is TGTGCCAGCAGTTTCCGCACTGAAGCTTTCTTT. Its protein is CASSFRTEAFF.

This clone was counted a few times. The chain uses TRBV7-9 and TRBJ2-6; no clear D gene. V was trimmed by 4 bases and J by 0 bases, leaving 7 bases between them. CDR1 SEHNR and CDR2 FQNEAQ come from the germline V gene (reference sequence). CDR3 length: 15 residues. CDR3 sequence: CASSSWGSGANVLTF. DNA for the CDR3: TGTGCCAGCAGCTCTTGGGGCTCTGGGGCCAACGTCCTGACTTTC.

The CDR3 DNA sequence: TGTGCCAGTAGTAGCGGGACAGGGCCATATAGGACGCAGTATTTT. This translates into CASSSGTGPYRTQYF. The chain is built from TRBV19 and TRBJ2-3, with 9 bases matching TRBD1. The length of the CDR3 is 15 residues. With 4 bases clipped from V and 9 bases from J, the junction kept 11 bases outside the gene matches. Per germline, CDR1 LNHDA and CDR2 SQIVND (reference sequence). Based on the CDR3 plus reference TRBV19 and TRBJ2-3, the full variable domain is DGGITQSPKYLFRKEGQNVTLSCEQNLNHDAMYWYRQDPGQGLRLIYYSQIVNDFQKGDIAEGYSVSREKKESFPLTVTSAQKNPTAFYLCASSSGTGPYRTQYFGPGTRLTVL.

This chain links TRBV7-9 with TRBJ2-7; D is ambiguous. Germline assignment: CDR1 SEHNR and CDR2 FQNEAQ (reference sequence). V was cut by 1 base and J by 6 bases, with 7 bases left in between. The CDR3 covers 12 residues. The CDR3 coding sequence is TGTGCCAGCAGCTTAGTGGGCGTCGAGCAGTACTTC. This encodes CASSLVGVEQYF.

The chain carries TRBV5-1 and TRBJ2-3; 8 nucleotides line up with TRBD1. V was pared by 4 bases and J by 2 bases, with 6 bases of the junction left unmatched. In germline, CDR1 is SGHRS, CDR2 YFSETQ. The CDR3 runs to 15 residues. CDR3 nucleotides: TGCGCCAGCAGCCTAAGGACAGGGAACACAGATACGCAGTATTTT. Residues: CASSLRTGNTDTQYF. The full variable domain, its missing parts supplied by reference TRBV5-1 and TRBJ2-3, is KAGVTQTPRYLIKTRGQQVTLSCSPISGHRSVSWYQQTPGQGLQFLFEYFSETQRNKGNFPGRFSGRQFSNSRSEMNVSTLELGDSALYLCASSLRTGNTDTQYFGPGTRLTVL.

There are many counts of this clone. The V and J genes are TRBV11-2 and TRBJ1-4; D remains unclear. The germline V and J ends were trimmed by 3 bases and 4 bases, with 12 bases remaining between them. From germline, CDR1 is SGHAT and CDR2 FQNNGV. The CDR3 is 15 amino acids. The CDR3 nucleotides read TGTGCCAGCAGCTTCTTGCTACACGATAATGAAAAACTGTTTTTT. Translating it yields CASSFLLHDNEKLFF.

The chain joins TRBV12-5 to TRBJ2-1, with 8 positions matching TRBD1. Germline V gene sequence: CDR1 LGHNT, CDR2 FRNRAP. J gave up 4 bases and V 5 bases, and 7 bases lay outside the gene matches. This CDR3 has 15 amino acids. CDR3 coding DNA: TGTGCTAGTGGTCCGGAGGGGGACAGGTACAATGAGCAGTTCTTC. It translates to CASGPEGDRYNEQFF.

The V gene is TRBV7-9, the J gene TRBJ2-1, with TRBD1 identical over 10 bases. The CDR3 is made up of 18 amino acids. V gave up 4 bases and J gave up 9 bases; unmatched junction bases: 18. The V gene's germline CDR1 is SEHNR and CDR2 FQNEAQ (reference sequence). For the CDR3, the DNA is TGTGCCAGCAGCTCTACTGGGTCCCGGGACAGGGGTGTGAGTGAGCAGTTCTTC. Amino acids: CASSSTGSRDRGVSEQFF.

The chain joins TRBV5-1 to TRBJ2-5; D gene uncertain. Germline V gene lookup returns CDR1 SGHRS and CDR2 YFSETQ. Trimming removed 4 bases from V and 2 bases from J, with 9 bases in between. This CDR3 region has 13 residues. CDR3 region: CASSVFEQETQYF. CDR3 sequence (DNA): TGCGCCAGCAGCGTCTTCGAACAAGAGACCCAGTACTTC. Using reference TRBV5-1 and TRBJ2-5 for the parts outside the CDR3, the full variable domain is KAGVTQTPRYLIKTRGQQVTLSCSPISGHRSVSWYQQTPGQGLQFLFEYFSETQRNKGNFPGRFSGRQFSNSRSEMNVSTLELGDSALYLCASSVFEQETQYFGPGTRLLVL.

The rearrangement uses TRBV9 and TRBJ2-2; D gene ambiguous. Germline V lookup: CDR1 SGDLS, CDR2 YYNGEE. This CDR3 contains 16 residues. Deletions cut 0 bases from V and 6 bases from J, with 15 bases between. Here the CDR3 reads CASSVGRNSDPGELFF. The CDR3, as DNA: TGTGCCAGCAGCGTAGGGAGAAACTCGGACCCCGGGGAGCTGTTTTTT.

The rearrangement links TRBV23-1 to TRBJ1-1; TRBD1 aligns across 10 bases. TRBV23-1 is an ORF for which the function is uncertain. J was trimmed by 3 bases and V by 8 bases; bases with no gene match: 6. The CDR3 has 14 residues. The CDR3 spells CASPDGQGDTEAFF. CDR3 DNA sequence: TGCGCCAGCCCGGATGGACAGGGGGACACTGAAGCTTTCTTT.

The CDR3 loop reads CASTRFSYNEQFF. The CDR3 bases are TGTGCCAGCACGAGGTTCTCCTACAATGAGCAGTTCTTC. The chain couples TRBV2 to TRBJ2-1, with no clear D. The CDR3 has 13 residues. V shed 7 bases and J shed 0 bases, with 7 bases lying between them. Per germline, CDR1 SNHLY and CDR2 FYNNEI.

This clone was counted once. The chain carries TRBV6-1 and TRBJ1-3; D not certain. The CDR3 spans 14 residues. The germline CDR1 and CDR2 sequences are MNHNS and SASEGT. Trimming stripped 7 bases from V and 0 bases from J, with 10 bases between. In DNA, the CDR3 is TGTGCCAGCATATCCCGGGGCTCTGGAAACACCATATATTTT. Its protein is CASISRGSGNTIYF.

This chain uses TRBV19 with TRBJ2-7; 11 positions match TRBD2. Germline values: CDR1 LNHDA, CDR2 SQIVND (reference sequence). The CDR3 runs 16 residues. Losses at the gene ends were 4 bases for V and 0 bases for J; bases not matched to a gene: 5. The CDR3 is CASSKTSGVYSYEQYF. CDR3 sequence (DNA): TGTGCCAGTAGTAAGACTAGCGGGGTCTACTCCTACGAGCAGTACTTC.

The gene calls are TRBV28 and TRBJ1-1; D perhaps matches TRBD1 (6 bases). Germline loops: CDR1 MDHEN, CDR2 SYDVKM. Trimming pared 4 bases from V and 0 bases from J, leaving 15 bases between. The CDR3 runs to 16 residues. CDR3 in DNA: TGTGCCAGCAGTTCTCCCCGGACAGTCCTGAACACTGAAGCTTTCTTT. It encodes CASSSPRTVLNTEAFF. Based on the CDR3 plus reference TRBV28 and TRBJ1-1, the full variable domain is DVKVTQSSRYLVKRTGEKVFLECVQDMDHENMFWYRQDPGLGLRLIYFSYDVKMKEKGDIPEGYSVSREKKERFSLILESASTNQTSMYLCASSSPRTVLNTEAFFGQGTRLTVV.